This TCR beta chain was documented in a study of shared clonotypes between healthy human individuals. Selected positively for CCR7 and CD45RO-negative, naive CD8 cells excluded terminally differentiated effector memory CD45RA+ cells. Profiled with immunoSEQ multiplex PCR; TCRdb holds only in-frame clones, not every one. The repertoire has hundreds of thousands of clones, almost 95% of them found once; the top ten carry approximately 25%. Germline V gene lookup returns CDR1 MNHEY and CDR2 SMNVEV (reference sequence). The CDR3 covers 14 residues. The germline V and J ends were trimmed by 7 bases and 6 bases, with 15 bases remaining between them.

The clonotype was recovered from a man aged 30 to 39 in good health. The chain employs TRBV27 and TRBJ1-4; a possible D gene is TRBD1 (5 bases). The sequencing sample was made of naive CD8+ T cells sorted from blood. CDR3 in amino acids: CASKNLGGDEKLFF. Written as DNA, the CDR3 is TGTGCCAGCAAGAATCTGGGGGGGGATGAAAAACTGTTTTTT.